This is a list of T cell receptor beta chains from one sample in a study of T cells in Graves' hyperthyroidism and ophthalmopathy. In TCRdb, the multiplex PCR reads were re-called with MiXCR into one record per CDR3 protein. This table holds some 560,000 distinct CDR3 sequences, about a sixth found once. Source material: blood. All receptors come from a woman aged 25-40 years with Graves' hyperthyroidism. CDR3s leave out the opening cysteine and the closing phenylalanine or tryptophan. A D gene is named only where the DNA matches it firmly.

j_call v_call d_call cdr3_aa
TRBJ2-7 TRBV29-1 - SVEEKVGEQY
TRBJ1-3 TRBV9 TRBD1 ASSSRGGNTIY
TRBJ1-3 TRBV4-2 - ASSQRETGNTIY
TRBJ2-7 TRBV3-1 - ASSQAGVHYEQY
TRBJ2-7 TRBV5-5 - ASSGTGRASYEQY
TRBJ1-2 TRBV6-1 TRBD1 ATVDRGYGYT
TRBJ1-1 TRBV30 - AWSVQTDEAF
TRBJ2-7 TRBV12-3/TRBV12-4 TRBD2 ASSPGLAGDGYEQY
TRBJ1-5 TRBV2 - ASSDGPQRQQPQH
TRBJ2-3 TRBV5-5 TRBD2 ASSPWTSGSLDTQY
TRBJ2-1 TRBV29-1 TRBD2 SAHDRTSPIFNEQF
TRBJ1-3 TRBV5-1 - ASSLVPASNTIY
TRBJ2-3 TRBV7-2 - ASSSNILRTQY
TRBJ1-5 TRBV20-1 TRBD1 SAKGQGAGQPQH
TRBJ2-3 TRBV30 TRBD1 AWSSGQGTDTQY
TRBJ2-3 TRBV7-2 - ASSYLATPNQDTQY
TRBJ2-1 TRBV11-1 TRBD1 ASSGQEYNEQF
TRBJ2-7 TRBV5-6 - ASSPTPLGHEQY
TRBJ2-1 TRBV28 - ASSLTQENYNEQF
TRBJ1-1 TRBV28 - ASSLWGTNTEAF
TRBJ1-1 TRBV6-1 - ASRLILLNTEAF
TRBJ2-5 TRBV3-1 - ASSQATRAETQY
TRBJ2-7 TRBV28 - ASSFGTGHPWEQY
TRBJ1-1 TRBV10-3 - AISGGTANTEAF
TRBJ2-7 TRBV20-1 - SARVPSSYEQY
TRBJ2-1 TRBV15 - ATSRDSRILPF
TRBJ2-7 TRBV27 TRBD2 ASSLLGPTSGNSYEQY
TRBJ2-7 TRBV27 - ASSLGLTGGYEQY
TRBJ2-3 TRBV5-6 TRBD2 ASSLFTSGNWNTQY
TRBJ1-4 TRBV12-3/TRBV12-4 - ASSFQGFDEKLF
TRBJ2-1 TRBV7-6 TRBD2 ASSLGTSDEQF
TRBJ1-1 TRBV20-1 TRBD1 SADLTGSTEAF
TRBJ2-3 TRBV11-3 - ASTRGGGNSDTQY
TRBJ2-7 TRBV3-1 TRBD2 ASSRTSGRSYEQY
TRBJ2-3 TRBV6-1 - ASTSGPHTDTQY
TRBJ2-3 TRBV6-1 - ASIRTLSTDTQY
TRBJ2-5 TRBV28 - ASSFRGEGGVETQY
TRBJ2-1 TRBV7-3 TRBD2 ASSLSGRRFGSEQF
TRBJ2-3 TRBV6-1 TRBD1 ASSQTGLGADTQY
TRBJ1-2 TRBV20-1 - SARDPGRANYGYT
TRBJ1-5 TRBV20-1 - SASRRVTGPSNQPQH
TRBJ2-1 TRBV5-8 - ASSVGEGNYNEQF
TRBJ1-3 TRBV18 TRBD1 ASSPQGQFSGNTIY
TRBJ1-2 TRBV30 - AWSLGRDHYGYT
TRBJ2-3 TRBV6-2/TRBV6-3 - ASRQDFSTDTQY
TRBJ2-1 TRBV4-2 TRBD2 ASSQEKSGRFDEQF
TRBJ2-2 TRBV6-2/TRBV6-3 - ASSKGSGELF
TRBJ2-1 TRBV18 - AGNRDEHEQF
TRBJ2-1 TRBV19 TRBD2 ASSTLTSVDEQF
TRBJ2-7 TRBV6-5 TRBD2 ASSLIGTSNEQY
TRBJ2-7 TRBV6-5 TRBD2 ASSYRGGLAGVSYEQY
TRBJ2-1 TRBV7-2 - ASSPWGGDSYNEQF
TRBJ2-1 TRBV11-2 TRBD2 ASSRTSGRYNEQF
- TRBV27 - ASSLFDDGRAF